These T cell receptor beta chains were read from a single sample in a study of OX40 agonist ivuxolimab in advanced cancers. Produced via immunoSEQ multiplex PCR; TCRdb's table is partial and in-frame only. The sample lists roughly 70,000 clones, about 87% seen once, with roughly 0.7% in the top ten. The specimen was CD4+ or CD8+ T cells sorted from blood, collected in a trial of the OX40 agonist ivuxolimab. The receptors shown here come from an adult with an advanced solid tumor such as melanoma, head and neck, liver or kidney cancer. Each CDR3 is given with its conserved first and last residue. The D gene is left open where the match is weak. Not all rows give a size; the values are once, few, many and, for expanded clones, a class.

NA	NA	TRBV6-5	TRBJ2-6	CASSYSPSGANVLTF	TGTGCCAGCAGTTACTCCCCGTCTGGGGCCAACGTCCTGACTTTC
TRBD2	NA	TRBV6-5	TRBJ2-7	CASRSGTSKDEQYF	TGTGCCAGCAGATCCGGGACTAGCAAGGACGAGCAGTACTTC
TRBD1	NA	TRBV10-1	TRBJ1-1	CASSEPGQASDTEAFF	TGCGCCAGCAGTGAGCCAGGACAGGCCAGCGACACTGAAGCTTTCTTT
NA	NA	TRBV2	TRBJ2-2	CASSETVNTGELFF	TGTGCCAGCAGTGAAACAGTGAACACCGGGGAGCTGTTTTTT
NA	NA	TRBV4-1	TRBJ1-3	CASSQPLRGSGNTIYF	TGCGCCAGCAGCCAGCCCTTGAGGGGCTCTGGAAACACCATATATTTT
TRBD2	NA	TRBV28	TRBJ2-7	CASSLWVRASGRAYEQYF	TGTGCCAGCAGCCTATGGGTCCGGGCTAGCGGGAGGGCCTACGAGCAGTACTTC
TRBD1	NA	TRBV29-1	TRBJ2-5	CSVWTGQIQYF	TGCAGCGTCTGGACAGGACAAATCCAGTACTTC
TRBD1	NA	TRBV5-1	TRBJ2-7	CASSGRDRGYEQYF	TGCGCCAGCAGCGGCCGGGACAGGGGCTACGAGCAGTACTTC
TRBD1	NA	TRBV9	TRBJ1-2	CASSPRQGNYGYTF	TGTGCCAGCAGCCCCCGACAGGGAAACTATGGCTACACCTTC
NA	few	TRBV2	TRBJ1-1	CASSPRYMDTEAFF	TGTGCCAGCAGTCCCCGGTACATGGACACTGAAGCTTTCTTT
NA	NA	TRBV11-2	TRBJ2-5	CASSLLLGGGSYETQYF	TGTGCCAGCAGCTTACTCCTCGGGGGCGGGAGCTACGAGACCCAGTACTTC
NA	NA	TRBV5-4	TRBJ2-5	CASSLELTEETQYF	TGTGCCAGCAGCTTGGAACTGACGGAAGAGACCCAGTACTTC
TRBD2	NA	TRBV29-1	TRBJ2-3	CSVRAGGLDTQYF	TGCAGCGTTCGAGCGGGAGGGTTGGATACGCAGTATTTT
TRBD2	NA	TRBV6-4	TRBJ2-1	CASSITGGNEQFF	TGTGCCAGCAGTATAACGGGAGGCAATGAGCAGTTCTTC
TRBD2	NA	TRBV11-1	TRBJ2-1	CASSSALGSGRNSYNEQFF	TGTGCCAGCAGCTCCGCATTAGGTAGCGGGAGGAACTCCTACAATGAGCAGTTCTTC
NA	NA	TRBV6-1	TRBJ2-5	CASSRARETQYF	TGTGCCAGTAGCCGGGCCCGCGAGACCCAGTACTTC
NA	NA	TRBV6-1	TRBJ2-4	CGTGNYPLQYF	TGCGGGACGGGAAACTACCCACTACAGTACTTC
NA	NA	TRBV5-1	TRBJ2-3	CASSATDTQYF	TGCGCCAGCAGCGCCACAGATACGCAGTATTTT
TRBD2	NA	TRBV7-8	TRBJ2-7	CASSSGTSTFEQYF	TGTGCCAGCAGCTCCGGGACTAGTACCTTCGAGCAGTACTTC
TRBD2	once	TRBV5-1	TRBJ2-4	CASSLAEAGVNIQYF	TGCGCCAGCAGCTTGGCCGAGGCGGGGGTAAACATTCAGTACTTC
TRBD2	NA	TRBV7-8	TRBJ2-1	CASSPWTSGRRNEQFF	TGTGCCAGCAGCCCCTGGACTAGCGGGAGGAGGAATGAGCAGTTCTTC
NA	NA	TRBV9	TRBJ1-1	CASSVVGASTEAFF	TGTGCCAGCAGCGTAGTCGGAGCCAGCACTGAAGCTTTCTTT
TRBD1	NA	TRBV7-9	TRBJ1-1	CASSQGGNTEAFF	TGTGCCAGCAGCCAGGGGGGCAACACTGAAGCTTTCTTT
TRBD1	NA	TRBV6-5	TRBJ2-7	CASSYSRTGYEQYF	TGTGCCAGCAGTTACTCGCGGACAGGCTACGAGCAGTACTTC
NA	NA	TRBV13	TRBJ2-3	CASSSLGGPSTDTQYF	TGTGCCAGCAGCTCCCTCGGCGGGCCGAGCACAGATACGCAGTATTTT
NA	NA	TRBV19	TRBJ2-5	CASSAGPGETQYF	TGTGCCAGTAGTGCGGGGCCGGGTGAGACCCAGTACTTC
TRBD1	once	TRBV29-1	TRBJ2-3	CSVDQGQGTDTQYF	TGCAGCGTTGACCAGGGACAGGGCACAGATACGCAGTATTTT
NA	NA	TRBV7-3	TRBJ2-3	CASSLQTDTDTQYF	TGTGCCAGCAGCTTGCAGACAGACACAGATACGCAGTATTTT
NA	NA	TRBV20-1	TRBJ2-5	CSAVEETQYF	TGCAGTGCAGTAGAAGAGACCCAGTACTTC
TRBD1	NA	TRBV25-1	TRBJ2-5	CASSDRDRGLETQYF	TGTGCCAGCAGTGACCGGGACAGGGGGCTGGAGACCCAGTACTTC
TRBD1	NA	TRBV19	TRBJ2-6	CASSISGTGSSGANVLTF	TGTGCCAGTAGTATCTCCGGGACAGGGAGCTCTGGGGCCAACGTCCTGACTTTC
NA	NA	TRBV15	TRBJ1-3	CATSREMGFSGNTIYF	TGTGCCACCAGCAGAGAGATGGGGTTCTCTGGAAACACCATATATTTT
NA	NA	TRBV5-1	TRBJ2-1	CASRTEIFSSYNEQFF	TGCGCCAGCAGAACGGAGATCTTTAGCTCCTACAATGAGCAGTTCTTC
TRBD1	NA	TRBV5-1	TRBJ2-5	CASSLVTGSYRETQYF	TGCGCCAGCAGCTTGGTGACAGGGAGTTATCGGGAGACCCAGTACTTC
NA	NA	TRBV27	TRBJ2-7	CASSFLGNEQYF	TGTGCCAGCAGTTTTTTGGGGAATGAGCAGTACTTC
NA	NA	TRBV19	TRBJ1-1	CASSIGTSGTEAFF	TGTGCCAGTAGTATCGGGACATCGGGGACTGAAGCTTTCTTT
NA	NA	TRBV18	TRBJ2-3	CASSPRTDPLLTQYF	TGTGCCAGCTCACCCCGGACAGACCCTTTGCTGACGCAGTATTTT
NA	NA	TRBV19	TRBJ1-5	CASSRGASNQPQHF	TGTGCCAGTAGCCGGGGGGCTAGCAATCAGCCCCAGCATTTT
TRBD1	NA	TRBV6-1	TRBJ1-5	CASSEALTGIDQPQHF	TGTGCCAGCAGTGAAGCCCTGACAGGGATCGATCAGCCCCAGCATTTT
NA	NA	TRBV5-1	TRBJ2-7	CASSLAGLPEQYF	TGCGCCAGCAGCTTGGCTGGGCTTCCCGAGCAGTACTTC
TRBD2	NA	TRBV28	TRBJ2-7	CASSTGGSLSYEQYF	TGTGCCAGCAGTACAGGCGGGAGCCTCTCCTACGAGCAGTACTTC
NA	NA	TRBV30	TRBJ1-3	CAWSVSRGNTIYF	TGTGCCTGGAGTGTGTCCAGGGGAAACACCATATATTTT
NA	NA	TRBV27	TRBJ1-6	CASSLGVSSYNSPLHF	TGTGCCAGCAGTTTAGGAGTGAGCTCCTATAATTCACCCCTCCACTTT
TRBD2	NA	TRBV18	TRBJ2-1	CASSPGTSGYNEQFF	TGTGCCAGCTCCCCGGGGACTAGCGGATACAATGAGCAGTTCTTC
TRBD2	NA	TRBV10-3	TRBJ2-1	CAISESSGRGTYEQFF	TGTGCCATCAGTGAGTCTAGCGGGAGAGGAACCTATGAGCAGTTCTTC
TRBD1	NA	TRBV5-5	TRBJ2-4	CASSLLQGENIQYF	TGTGCCAGCAGCTTACTACAGGGGGAAAACATTCAGTACTTC
TRBD1	NA	TRBV7-8	TRBJ2-2	CASSQGQGANTGELFF	TGTGCCAGCAGCCAAGGACAGGGGGCGAACACCGGGGAGCTGTTTTTT
NA	NA	TRBV19	TRBJ2-7	CASSRGHTSYEQYF	TGTGCCAGTAGTAGGGGACATACCTCCTACGAGCAGTACTTC
NA	NA	TRBV19	TRBJ1-5	CASSGGGLQPQHF	TGTGCCAGTAGTGGAGGAGGGTTACAGCCCCAGCATTTT
TRBD1	NA	TRBV5-4	TRBJ1-4	CASSPGGGTLSNEKLFF	TGTGCCAGCAGCCCGGGAGGGGGCACCCTTAGTAATGAAAAACTGTTTTTT
NA	NA	TRBV7-9	TRBJ1-2	CASSSVKDRRHYGYTF	TGTGCCAGCAGCTCCGTTAAGGACAGACGACACTATGGCTACACCTTC
NA	NA	TRBV6-1	TRBJ2-7	CASSEVAEGRQYF	TGTGCCAGCAGTGAAGTAGCGGAGGGCCGCCAGTACTTC
NA	once	TRBV6-1	TRBJ1-1	CASHRYGGEAFF	TGTGCCAGCCACCGGTACGGGGGGGAAGCTTTCTTT